This TCR beta chain was identified during a study of blood T cell repertoires in COVID-19. At the level of the study: Both acute and convalescent COVID-19 samples were obtained from the United States, Italy and Spain. Sample material is recorded as cDNA or gDNA derived from T cells, B-cell-depleted T cells, or PBMCs.

Profiled with immunoSEQ multiplex PCR; TCRdb holds only in-frame clones, not every one. The sample lists about 310,000 clones; roughly 87% were seen once. Each participant's cohort was designated according to participant-reported clinical history. Either two negative PCRs, clearance, or symptom resolution qualified Cohort 3 donors as recovered. Looked up from germline, CDR1 is MNHEY and CDR2 is SVGEGT. The CDR3 spans 15 residues. Unmatched junction bases numbered 12, after V lost 5 bases and J lost 10 bases. V usage is TRBV6-2 or TRBV6-3 and J usage is TRBJ2-1; TRBD1 matches at 9 bases. The material sequenced was PBMCs or T cells enriched from blood (not recorded which). The receptor was derived from a woman aged 18-35 years who had recovered from COVID-19. The DNA of the CDR3 is TGTGCCAGCAGTGTACGACAGGGGGGGGGCTGGGAGCAGTTCTTC. Translating it yields CASSVRQGGGWEQFF.